This T cell receptor (beta chain) was captured in a study of early T cells in non-severe SARS-CoV-2 infection. TCRdb reprocessed the 5' RACE reads with MiXCR, giving one entry per CDR3 protein. The sample records 25,000 to 30,000 distinct CDR3 sequences, 4.4% being singletons. CDR1 and CDR2 from the germline V gene are SGHDT and YYEEEE. J was trimmed by 4 bases and V by 4 bases; bases with no gene match: 13. CDR3 length equals 16 residues. There are many counts of this clonotype. This receptor was identified in an adult who was a healthcare worker with PCR-confirmed SARS-CoV-2 infection or an uninfected control (not recorded which). This chain links TRBV5-6 with TRBJ1-2, with 7 bases identical to TRBD1. The sample comprised whole blood. CDR3 in amino acids: CASSVGSRDSVYGYTF. CDR3 DNA sequence: TGTGCCAGCAGCGTAGGGTCGAGGGACAGTGTCTATGGCTACACCTTC.